This entry concerns a single T cell receptor beta chain. This clone came up once. Its binding antigen is unknown. Nothing much larger sits one base from this clone, and base qualities are not available. Between the V and J ends, shortened by 2 bases and 0 bases respectively, the junction contains 8 bases. For CDR1 and CDR2, the germline V gene lists LGHNA and YNFKEQ. The CDR3 has 16 amino acids, counting the end cysteine and phenylalanine. Kept here is only the CDR3 DNA, which spans 48 bases and is read in frame from base 1. This entry belongs to a study of blood T cell repertoires in COVID-19 (dated by TCRdb to the early 2020s). Background on the whole study: Collaborator samples came from the United States, Italy and Spain and covered acute and convalescent phases of COVID-19. Subjects who had been exposed to COVID-19, were actively infected with it, or had recovered from it provided the deeply sampled blood TCRbeta repertoires that made up the dataset. The prospective study material was composed of cDNA or gDNA derived from T cells, B-cell-depleted T cells, or PBMCs. The samples were drawn from two sources: the first 160 participants of the ongoing ImmuneRACE study, and over 950 subjects contributed by 6 global collaborators. Sample metadata almost always included a de-identified subject ID, COVID-19 status, age in years and sex. Where HLA class I and class II types were available, the types were taken from metadata supplied by the sample provider, not from assay-based typing. A freely available public database, intended as a resource for researchers studying the immune response to SARS-CoV-2, is where the repertoires were released. Results the study describes overall, beyond this receptor: Clinical and demographic metadata were provided uncurated, with the amount varying by source and participant.

Collaborating institutions collected whole blood in K2EDTA tubes following their own protocols. Collaborator samples were shipped for TCRbeta analysis as frozen whole blood, isolated PBMCs, or DNA extracted from either sample type. TCRbeta CDR3 regions were amplified from genomic DNA using the immunoSEQ Assay, a bias-controlled multiplex PCR. In the paper's pipeline: Within the assay, amplification of reference gene primers was used to estimate how many nucleated cells each sample contained. To quantify the absolute abundance of each unique TCRbeta CDR3 rearrangement, sequence reads were collapsed and filtered. For each sample, productive Simpson clonality was calculated as the square root of Simpson's diversity index across productive rearrangements. TCRdb took over this immuneACCESS table, retaining in-frame rearrangements with V and J assigned. Such tables are incomplete; in checked studies, under half of the missing clones stem from an unresolved V gene, and the remainder is unexplained. The V and J calls and clone size are taken from that table; D and trimming were inferred from the DNA. For this sample there are 130,000 to 150,000 clones; just under 85% appear just once. 3% of the sample goes to the ten largest clones.

Specimen: peripheral blood. The chain is assembled from TRBV4-2 and TRBJ1-6; no confident D gene assignment can be made. This clonotype originated in a woman aged 40 to 50 with active or convalescent COVID-19. The base sequence is TGTGCCAGCAGCCAATCCCTCTACTCCTATAATTCACCCCTCCACTTT. Its protein product is CASSQSLYSYNSPLHF.